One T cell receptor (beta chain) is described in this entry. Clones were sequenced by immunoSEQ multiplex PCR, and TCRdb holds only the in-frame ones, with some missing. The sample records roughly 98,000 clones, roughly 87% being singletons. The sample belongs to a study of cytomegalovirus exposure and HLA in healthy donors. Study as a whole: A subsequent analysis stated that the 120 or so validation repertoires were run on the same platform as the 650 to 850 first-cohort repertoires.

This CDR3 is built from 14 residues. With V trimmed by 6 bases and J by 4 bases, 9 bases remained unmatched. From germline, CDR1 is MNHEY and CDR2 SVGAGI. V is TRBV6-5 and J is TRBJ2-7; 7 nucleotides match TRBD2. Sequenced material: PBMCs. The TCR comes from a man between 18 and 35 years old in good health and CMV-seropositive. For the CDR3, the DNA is TGTGCCAGCAGCGAAGCGGGGAGGTTTTACGAGCAGTACTTC. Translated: CASSEAGRFYEQYF.